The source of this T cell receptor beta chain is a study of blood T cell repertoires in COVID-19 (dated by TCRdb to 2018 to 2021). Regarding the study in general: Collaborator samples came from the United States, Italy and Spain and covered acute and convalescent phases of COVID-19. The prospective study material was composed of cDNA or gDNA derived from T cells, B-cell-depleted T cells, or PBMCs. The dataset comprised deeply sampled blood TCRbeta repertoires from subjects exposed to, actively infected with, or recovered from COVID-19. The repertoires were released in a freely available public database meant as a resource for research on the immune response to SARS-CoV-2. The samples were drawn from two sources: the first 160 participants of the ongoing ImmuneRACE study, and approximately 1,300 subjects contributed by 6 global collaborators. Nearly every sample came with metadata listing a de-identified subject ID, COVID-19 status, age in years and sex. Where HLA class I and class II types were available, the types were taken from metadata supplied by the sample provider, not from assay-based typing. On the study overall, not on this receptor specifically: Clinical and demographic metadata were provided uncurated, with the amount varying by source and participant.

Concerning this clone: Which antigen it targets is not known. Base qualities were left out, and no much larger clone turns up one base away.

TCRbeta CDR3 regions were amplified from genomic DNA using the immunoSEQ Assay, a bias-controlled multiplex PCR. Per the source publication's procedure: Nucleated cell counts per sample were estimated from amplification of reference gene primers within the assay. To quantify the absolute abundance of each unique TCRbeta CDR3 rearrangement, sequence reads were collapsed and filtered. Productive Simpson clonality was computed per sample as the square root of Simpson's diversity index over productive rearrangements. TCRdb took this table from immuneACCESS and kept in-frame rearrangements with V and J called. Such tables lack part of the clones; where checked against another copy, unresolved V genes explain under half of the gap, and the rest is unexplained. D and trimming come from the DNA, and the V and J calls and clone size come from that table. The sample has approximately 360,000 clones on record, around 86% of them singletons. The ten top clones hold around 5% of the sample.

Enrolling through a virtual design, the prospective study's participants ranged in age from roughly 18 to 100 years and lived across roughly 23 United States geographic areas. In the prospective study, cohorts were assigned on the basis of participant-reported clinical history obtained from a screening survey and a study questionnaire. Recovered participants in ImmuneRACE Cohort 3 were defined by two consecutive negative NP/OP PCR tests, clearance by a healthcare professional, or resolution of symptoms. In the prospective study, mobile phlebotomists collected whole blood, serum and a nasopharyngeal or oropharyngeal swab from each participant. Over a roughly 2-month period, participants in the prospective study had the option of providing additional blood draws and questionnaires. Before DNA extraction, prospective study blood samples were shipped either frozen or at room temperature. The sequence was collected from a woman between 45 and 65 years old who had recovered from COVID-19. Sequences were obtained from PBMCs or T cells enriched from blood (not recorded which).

CDR3 reads: CASKDIEKYNSPLHF. The sequence in DNA is TGTGCCAGCAAAGACATAGAGAAATATAATTCACCCCTCCACTTT. The chain links TRBV6-5 with TRBJ1-6, with the D gene not confidently named. From a lookup of the germline V gene, CDR1 and CDR2 are MNHEY and SVGAGI. At the junction V is shortened by 7 bases and J by 4 bases, with 14 bases in between. Reading from cysteine to phenylalanine, the CDR3 counts 15 amino acids. Only the CDR3 portion is preserved as DNA: 45 bases, with reading frame beginning at the first base.